This T cell receptor (beta chain) is from a study of CD8+CD57+ T cells in acquired aplastic anemia. Study background: Isolated CD4+ and CD8+ cells, once sorted, yielded DNA averaging roughly 3 ug. Read counts for CD4+ cells (from healthy donors) averaged approximately 10 million. The study's findings and limits: It was found that about 31 CD8+ CDR3 sequences were shared between patients and controls.

Genomic DNA constituted the template upon which TCR beta VDJ and CDR3 profiling was performed. TCRdb called the reads again in MiXCR, with one record for every CDR3 protein. Of about 70,000 distinct CDR3 sequences in the sample, approximately 50% were seen once. Germline V gene sequence: CDR1 SQVTM, CDR2 ANQGSEA. This CDR3 is built from 16 residues. As regards this clonotype: Its matching antigen is unknown.

The source of this sequence is a human donor in good health, serving as a control. Sequenced: sorted CD4+, CD8+, or CD8+CD57+ T cells (not recorded which) from PBMCs. The chain uses TRBV29-1 and TRBJ1-5; tentative D call: TRBD1 (5 bases). For the CDR3, the DNA is TGCAGTTGTAGAGGGCGGAAGGGACCTTTTCACCAGCCCCAGCATTTT. Its translation: CSCRGRKGPFHQPQHF.